This T cell receptor beta chain was documented in a study of OX40 agonist ivuxolimab in advanced cancers. Using immunoSEQ multiplex PCR, the repertoire was profiled, and TCRdb retains in-frame clones only, with some absent. The data show approximately 99,000 clones, approximately 87% seen once. The ends lost 8 bases at V and 1 base at J; junction bases unmatched: 6. The CDR3 sequence is 14 residues long. Germline assignment: CDR1 MNHNY and CDR2 SVGAGI (reference sequence). V and J are TRBV6-6 and TRBJ2-5; TRBD2 matches at 8 bases. This receptor was taken from an adult with an advanced solid tumor such as melanoma, head and neck, liver or kidney cancer. The specimen comprised CD4+ or CD8+ T cells sorted from blood, sampled in a trial of the OX40 agonist ivuxolimab. The CDR3 here is CASSPGGVQETQYF. CDR3 DNA sequence: TGTGCCAGCTCCCCCGGGGGGGTCCAAGAGACCCAGTACTTC.